These T cell receptor beta chains were read from a single sample in a study of metastatic and nonmetastatic thyroid tumors. TCRdb reprocessed the PCR reads using MiXCR. The sample has 20,000 to 25,000 clones, around 21% seen once. Material: blood. The receptors were sampled from a female donor with papillary thyroid cancer or a benign thyroid nodule (not recorded which). Some clones in this sample may be carry-over from other donors' samples. The conserved cysteine and the conserved F or W are not part of the CDR3 here.

v_call: TRBV20-1
cdr3_length: 14
j_call: TRBJ2-4
cdr3_aa: SARLTGGRAKNIQY

v_call: TRBV10-3
cdr3_length: 16
j_call: TRBJ1-6
cdr3_aa: AISESYQGSTYNSPLH

v_call: TRBV12-3/TRBV12-4
cdr3_length: 13
j_call: TRBJ2-1
cdr3_aa: ASSLDRGSYNEQF

v_call: TRBV7-2
cdr3_length: 11
j_call: TRBJ1-4
cdr3_aa: ASSLGGDEKLF

v_call: TRBV5-5
cdr3_length: 11
j_call: TRBJ2-5
cdr3_aa: ASSLVPPETQY

v_call: TRBV6-1
cdr3_length: 11
j_call: TRBJ2-7
cdr3_aa: ASSLLSSYEQY

v_call: TRBV4-1
cdr3_length: 16
j_call: TRBJ2-5
cdr3_aa: ASSPQQGSKANQETQY

v_call: TRBV27
cdr3_length: 11
j_call: TRBJ1-1
cdr3_aa: ASSSYMNTEAF

v_call: TRBV7-9
cdr3_length: 10
j_call: TRBJ1-4
cdr3_aa: ASSLGDEKLF

v_call: TRBV7-9
cdr3_length: 12
j_call: TRBJ2-3
cdr3_aa: ASSRASSTDTQY

v_call: TRBV12-3/TRBV12-4
cdr3_length: 14
j_call: TRBJ2-2
cdr3_aa: ASSLAQGMNPGELF

v_call: TRBV18
cdr3_length: 16
j_call: TRBJ1-1
cdr3_aa: ASSPLPPTGGRNTEAF

v_call: TRBV3-1
cdr3_length: 13
j_call: TRBJ2-7
cdr3_aa: ASSPTSYNTYEQY

v_call: TRBV7-9
cdr3_length: 16
j_call: TRBJ1-3
cdr3_aa: ASSPALRGTGSGNTIY

v_call: TRBV11-1
cdr3_length: 12
j_call: TRBJ2-1
cdr3_aa: ASSDSLVVHEQC

v_call: TRBV10-3
cdr3_length: 12
j_call: TRBJ2-3
cdr3_aa: AISQGRITDTQY

v_call: TRBV5-6
cdr3_length: 14
j_call: TRBJ2-1
cdr3_aa: ASRPPGGGRYNEQF

v_call: TRBV6-6
cdr3_length: 14
j_call: TRBJ2-3
cdr3_aa: ASSYSGGGATDTQY

v_call: TRBV28
cdr3_length: 13
j_call: TRBJ1-5
cdr3_aa: ASSFQPTGIQPQH